This TCR beta chain was obtained from a study of blood T cell repertoires in COVID-19. At the level of the study: Sources were T cells, B-cell-depleted T cells, or PBMCs; the material itself was cDNA or gDNA.

In the study's own analysis: Amplification of reference gene primers was used by the study to estimate nucleated cell counts. Profiled with immunoSEQ multiplex PCR; TCRdb holds only in-frame clones, not every one. That table furnishes V, J and clone size, whereas the DNA furnished D and trimming. Of 15,000 to 25,000 clones detected, 79% appear once; the ten largest clones hold just over 55%. The CDR3 totals 14 residues. V shed 11 bases, J shed 10 bases, and the junction held 14 bases outside the gene matches. Germline V gene lookup returns CDR1 SGHVS and CDR2 FQNEAQ. The origin of this receptor is a man at least 80 years old with acute or convalescent COVID-19. The V and J genes are TRBV7-8 and TRBJ2-1, with TRBD2 matching 10 bases. The sequencing sample was made of peripheral blood. The CDR3 here is CAEGDQAGGREQFF. The CDR3 region has the DNA TGTGCCGAGGGAGATCAAGCGGGAGGGAGGGAGCAGTTCTTC.